Each of the 21 T cell receptor beta chains below was sequenced from the same sample in a study of blood T cell repertoires in COVID-19. Sequencing used immunoSEQ multiplex PCR; TCRdb keeps in-frame clones, though not all of them. The sample comprises around 150,000 clones, 77% of which are singletons, and about 3% rests with the top ten. Sequencing was carried out using peripheral blood. The source of these receptors is a man in his 70s with acute or convalescent COVID-19.

The genes are TRBV7-9 and TRBJ1-1, with a weak D call TRBD1 (6 bases). CDR3 length equals 10 residues. The germline V gene encodes CDR1 SEHNR and CDR2 FQNEAQ (reference sequence). Deletions cut 8 bases from V and 11 bases from J, with 12 bases between. The CDR3 coding sequence is TGTGCCAGCGAAGGGACACAGGCTTTCTTT. Residues: CASEGTQAFF.

The V and J genes are TRBV5-6 and TRBJ2-1; D is perhaps TRBD2 (6 bases). The germline CDR1 and CDR2 sequences are SGHDT and YYEEEE. Trimming took off 4 bases at V and 4 bases at J, with 12 bases between the two ends. There are 14 residues in the CDR3. CDR3 sequence (DNA): TGTGCCAGCAGCGGCGGGGCACTATACAATGAGCAGTTCTTC. Encoded protein: CASSGGALYNEQFF. Using reference TRBV5-6 and TRBJ2-1 for the parts outside the CDR3, the full variable domain is DAGVTQSPTHLIKTRGQQVTLRCSPKSGHDTVSWYQQALGQGPQFIFQYYEEEERQRGNFPDRFSGHQFPNYSSELNVNALLLGDSALYLCASSGGALYNEQFFGPGTRLTVL.

This clone was seen more than once but under ten times. The chain joins TRBV6-2 or TRBV6-3 to TRBJ1-5; the D is unclear. Germline V CDR1 and CDR2: MNHEY, SVGEGT. The CDR3 is made up of 19 amino acids. Trimming took off 2 bases at V and 2 bases at J, with 22 bases between the two ends. CDR3 in amino acids: CASSYNLSRSGWRNQPQHF. CDR3 in DNA: TGTGCCAGCAGTTACAATCTGTCCCGCTCGGGTTGGCGCAATCAGCCCCAGCATTTT.

This clone was recorded many times. V is TRBV5-1 and J is TRBJ1-2; unclear D gene. This CDR3 spans 12 amino acids. Trimming removed 3 bases from V and 2 bases from J, with 5 bases in between. The germline V gene encodes CDR1 SGHRS and CDR2 YFSETQ. CDR3 residues: CASSSTNYGYTF. The CDR3 bases are TGCGCCAGCAGCTCGACAAACTATGGCTACACCTTC.

This clone was recorded many times. V and J are TRBV9 and TRBJ1-6; weak D call: TRBD1 (6 bases). This CDR3 contains 13 residues. V was trimmed by 3 bases and J by 11 bases, leaving 12 bases between them. Germline V gene sequence: CDR1 SGDLS, CDR2 YYNGEE. CDR3 DNA: TGTGCCAGCAGCGCGGACAGTTCCCCACCCCTCCACTTT. Protein sequence: CASSADSSPPLHF. Complete variable domain (other parts from reference TRBV9 and TRBJ1-6): DSGVTQTPKHLITATGQRVTLRCSPRSGDLSVYWYQQSLDQGLQFLIQYYNGEERAKGNILERFSAQQFPDLHSELNLSSLELGDSALYFCASSADSSPPLHFGNGTRLTVT.

V and J are TRBV4-3 and TRBJ2-1; D is unclear. Trimming stripped 4 bases from V and 8 bases from J, with 6 bases between. Germline CDR1 and CDR2: LGHNA and YSLEER. The CDR3 is 11 amino acids. The CDR3 sequence: CASSLSDEQFF. The CDR3 DNA reads TGCGCCAGCAGCCTTTCGGATGAGCAGTTCTTC.

This chain uses TRBV19 with TRBJ2-7; 7 bases map to TRBD1. This CDR3 region has 16 residues. Germline trimming cut 5 bases from V and 2 bases from J; bases unmatched to any gene: 12. Germline-derived CDR1 and CDR2 are LNHDA and SQIVND (reference sequence). CDR3 sequence reads: CASSVRLRGRAYEQYF. In DNA form, the CDR3 reads TGTGCCAGTAGTGTCCGACTTAGGGGGCGCGCCTACGAGCAGTACTTC.

J is TRBJ1-4 and V is TRBV6-5, with no clear D. This CDR3 region has 16 residues. With 3 bases removed from V and 8 bases from J, the gap between germline ends came to 19 bases. Germline CDR1 and CDR2: MNHEY and SVGAGI. This CDR3 reads CASSYSLGRPGEKLFF. The CDR3 DNA reads TGTGCCAGCAGTTATTCGCTGGGCAGGCCTGGGGAAAAACTGTTTTTT.

The chain uses TRBV5-4 and TRBJ2-2; TRBD2 might be the D (5 bases). CDR1 is SGHNT, CDR2 YYREEE, per germline (reference sequence). The CDR3 loop spans 16 amino acids. V was cut by 0 bases and J by 0 bases, with 9 bases left in between. The CDR3 here is CASSLGGIPNTGELFF. The CDR3 bases are TGTGCCAGCAGCTTGGGAGGGATACCGAACACCGGGGAGCTGTTTTTT. Filled out from reference TRBV5-4 and TRBJ2-2, the complete variable domain reads ETGVTQSPTHLIKTRGQQVTLRCSSQSGHNTVSWYQQALGQGPQFIFQYYREEENGRGNFPPRFSGLQFPNYSSELNVNALELDDSALYLCASSLGGIPNTGELFFGEGSRLTVL.

The CDR3 reads CASSLVGTPGAQYF. The CDR3 DNA reads TGTGCCAGCAGCTTAGTCGGGACACCTGGCGCCCAGTACTTC. The chain employs TRBV7-6 and TRBJ2-5, with D perhaps matching TRBD1 (6 bases). The V gene's germline CDR1 is SGHVS and CDR2 FNYEAQ. Trimming stripped 1 base from V and 9 bases from J, with 15 bases between. The CDR3 is 14 amino acids.

The CDR3 coding sequence is TGTGCCAGCAGCCAAGATTCTAGCGGGGGGAACCTTTTGAGGGGCGGGGAGCTGTTTTTT. This codes for CASSQDSSGGNLLRGGELFF. J is TRBJ2-2 and V is TRBV4-2, with 11 bases matching TRBD2. This CDR3 contains 20 residues. The V gene end was trimmed by 0 bases and the J gene end by 7 bases; junction bases not matched to a gene: 16. Germline CDR1 and CDR2: LGHNA and YNFKEQ.

The rearrangement joins TRBV13 to TRBJ1-1, with D unclear. Germline V gene lookup returns CDR1 PRHDT and CDR2 FYEKMQ (reference sequence). V gave up 3 bases and J gave up 4 bases, with 9 bases separating them. This CDR3 is 13 amino acids long. CDR3 residues: CASSLARGTEAFF. In nucleotides, the CDR3 is TGTGCCAGCAGCTTGGCACGGGGCACTGAAGCTTTCTTT.

The chain joins TRBV11-3 to TRBJ2-1, with 15 bases that match TRBD2. Germline values: CDR1 SGHNT, CDR2 YENEEA. This CDR3 is built from 15 residues. With 1 base clipped from V and 13 bases from J, the junction kept 5 bases outside the gene matches. CDR3 residues: CASSLGRTSGRAQFF. The CDR3, as DNA: TGTGCCAGCAGCTTAGGTAGGACTAGCGGGAGGGCACAGTTCTTC.

The gene calls are TRBV5-6 and TRBJ2-3; a possible D gene is TRBD1 (6 bases). Germline CDR1 SGHDT, CDR2 YYEEEE. The CDR3 length is 17 residues. V gave up 4 bases and J gave up 2 bases, with 20 bases separating them. CDR3 region: CASSAYSPGQHTDTQYF. The CDR3 nucleotides are TGTGCCAGCAGCGCATACTCGCCGGGACAACACACAGATACGCAGTATTTT.

The CDR3: CASSLQGAFGYTF. CDR3 in DNA: TGTGCCAGCAGCTTACAGGGGGCGTTTGGCTACACCTTC. This rearrangement joins TRBV13 to TRBJ1-2; 8 bases are a match to TRBD1. V lost 2 bases to trimming and J lost 7 bases; unmatched junction nucleotides: 3. Germline assignment: CDR1 PRHDT and CDR2 FYEKMQ (reference sequence). The CDR3 has 13 residues.

The V gene is TRBV29-1, the J gene TRBJ1-1; D is unresolved. The CDR3 consists of 13 residues. The ends were cut back, 3 bases at V and 1 base at J, with 9 bases in the middle. Germline assignment: CDR1 SQVTM and CDR2 ANQGSEA. The DNA for the CDR3 is TGCAGCGTTGATGGGCGGGAGAACACTGAAGCTTTCTTT. It yields the protein CSVDGRENTEAFF.

This chain connects TRBV5-8 to TRBJ2-3; no reliable D call. This CDR3 is built from 13 residues. The germline V gene encodes CDR1 SGHTS and CDR2 YDEGEE. V dropped 4 bases and J dropped 2 bases, with 8 bases sitting between them. The CDR3 loop is CASSPRYTDTQYF. CDR3 sequence (DNA): TGTGCCAGCAGCCCGAGATACACAGATACGCAGTATTTT. The whole variable domain, filled in from reference TRBV5-8 and TRBJ2-3, reads EAGVTQSPTHLIKTRGQQATLRCSPISGHTSVYWYQQALGLGLQFLLWYDEGEERNRGNFPPRFSGRQFPNYSSELNVNALELEDSALYLCASSPRYTDTQYFGPGTRLTVL.

This chain connects TRBV7-9 to TRBJ1-4, with 7 bases that match TRBD1. The trim removed 5 bases at V and 6 bases at J, leaving 9 bases unmatched. CDR1 is SEHNR, CDR2 FQNEAQ, per germline (reference sequence). The CDR3 is 15 amino acids. The CDR3 DNA sequence: TGTGCCAGCAGCCTTGACAGGGTGGGGTATGAAAAACTGTTTTTT. It yields the protein CASSLDRVGYEKLFF.

This clone was counted only a few times. V gene TRBV11-3 combines with J gene TRBJ2-2, with TRBD1 matching over 11 bases. Trimming removed 5 bases from V and 11 bases from J; junction bases left unmatched: 7. Germline-derived CDR1 and CDR2 are SGHNT and YENEEA. CDR3 length: 14 residues. The CDR3 sequence is CASSIGQGADELFF. The CDR3 bases are TGTGCCAGCAGCATTGGACAGGGGGCCGACGAGCTGTTTTTT.

For this clone: The same CDR3 is also encoded by other DNA sequences in this sample. V is TRBV11-3 and J is TRBJ1-1; D not certain. There are 14 residues in the CDR3. CDR1 SGHNT and CDR2 YENEEA come from the germline V gene. The germline V and J ends were trimmed by 1 base and 2 bases, with 8 bases remaining between them. As DNA, the CDR3 is TGTGCCAGCAGCTTAGGTGGCCTCAACACTGAAGCTTTCTTT. Translated: CASSLGGLNTEAFF.

The chain couples TRBV21-1 to TRBJ1-4. TRBV21-1 constitutes a pseudogene. This CDR3 spans 17 amino acids. For the CDR3, the DNA is TGTGCCAGCAGTAGGAGAAGTGGTGCCGGGACTAATGAAAAACTGTTTTTT. It encodes CASSRRSGAGTNEKLFF.